This T cell receptor (beta chain) was identified during a study of blood T cell repertoires in COVID-19. Study summary: Samples of COVID-19 (acute and convalescent) were obtained from the United States, Italy and Spain. Nucleic acid was either cDNA or gDNA, and it came from T cells, B-cell-depleted T cells, or PBMCs.

V shed 6 bases, J shed 1 base, and the junction held 4 bases outside the gene matches. CDR1 is MNHEY, CDR2 SVGAGI, per germline. The CDR3 is 14 residues long. Source study methods: Estimates of nucleated cell counts were drawn from the amplification of reference gene primers. The repertoire was sequenced with immunoSEQ multiplex PCR; TCRdb's copy has only in-frame clones and lacks some. V and J calls and clone size are copied from that table; D and trimming were computed from the DNA. Of around 170,000 clones in the sample, 80% to 90% were seen once. The chain joins TRBV6-5 to TRBJ2-7; 9 bases align to TRBD2. The material sequenced was peripheral blood. This clonotype was obtained from a man in his fifties with active or convalescent COVID-19. CDR3 sequence: CASRRGGQSYEQYF. The CDR3 DNA reads as TGTGCCAGCAGGCGGGGGGGCCAGTCCTACGAGCAGTACTTC.